The sequence of this T cell receptor (beta chain) was determined in a study of cytomegalovirus exposure and HLA in healthy donors. The CDR3 sequence is 16 residues long. PCR was performed using 60 Vbeta and 13 Jbeta primers. Clones were read by immunoSEQ multiplex PCR, and TCRdb kept only the in-frame ones, dropping some. The sample consists of more than 110,000 clones, 70% to 80% of them appearing once. The sequence came from a woman aged 60-75 years in good health and CMV-seropositive. V usage is TRBV21-1 and J usage is TRBJ2-1; no check of the table's D call, TRBD1, against the DNA was made. TRBV21-1 is recorded as a pseudogene. Sequencing was carried out using PBMCs. The CDR3 DNA reads as TGTGCCAGCAGCAAAAAGGAACGACAGGGGTACAATGAGCAGTTCTTC. This sequence encodes CASSKKERQGYNEQFF.